Below are 3 T cell receptor beta chains sequenced from a single sample in a study of blood T cell repertoires in COVID-19. Clones were sequenced by immunoSEQ multiplex PCR, and TCRdb holds only the in-frame ones, with some missing. There are approximately 280,000 clones in the sample; less than 85% occur only once, and more than 1.2% lies in the top ten. Sequencing was done on a sample of peripheral blood. These receptors came from a human donor with COVID-19, enrolled during active disease. The donor label of this sample is uncertain.

There are a few counts of this clone. The V gene is TRBV5-1, the J gene TRBJ1-1; D remains ambiguous. There are 14 residues in the CDR3. Germline V gene lookup returns CDR1 SGHRS and CDR2 YFSETQ. V gave up 0 bases and J gave up 2 bases, with 8 bases separating them. The CDR3 loop is CASSLELPNTEAFF. CDR3 DNA: TGCGCCAGCAGCTTGGAGCTACCCAACACTGAAGCTTTCTTT.

The chain couples TRBV4-2 to TRBJ2-7, with TRBD1 matching over 9 bases. CDR1 LGHNA and CDR2 YNFKEQ come from the germline V gene. Trimming removed 0 bases from V and 4 bases from J; junction bases left unmatched: 7. The CDR3 totals 16 residues. The CDR3: CASSQDGTGKRYEQYF. DNA for the CDR3: TGTGCCAGCAGCCAAGACGGGACAGGGAAGAGATACGAGCAGTACTTC.

J is TRBJ2-2 and V is TRBV4-3; the match to TRBD2 covers 12 bases. The V gene's germline CDR1 is LGHNA and CDR2 YSLEER. V was pared by 0 bases and J by 3 bases, with 8 bases of the junction left unmatched. The CDR3 consists of 19 residues. The DNA of the CDR3 is TGCGCCAGCAGCCAAGAGCCCCTAGCGGGAGGGCCCCACACCGGGGAGCTGTTTTTT. Translated, it gives CASSQEPLAGGPHTGELFF.